The entry below gives a single T cell receptor (beta chain) sequence along with its context. Its antigen is not known. The CDR3 consists of 18 residues. The V gene end was trimmed by 2 bases and the J gene end by 5 bases; junction bases not matched to a gene: 7. Germline-derived CDR1 and CDR2 are SGHRS and YFSETQ. These data belong to a study of cytomegalovirus exposure and HLA in healthy donors. Vbeta (60) and Jbeta (13) primers were used in the PCR. Method: immunoSEQ multiplex PCR; TCRdb's copy keeps in-frame clones and lacks some. This sample yields 100,000 to 150,000 clones, of which approximately 80% are seen a single time; 1% to 1.5% belongs to the top ten. Findings and limits, study-wide: A highly shared variant cluster was judged a likely technical artifact. An apparent linkage of common viral pathogens to several of the most significant clusters emerged in a later analysis.

The sequence was collected from a girl aged 2 to 9 in good health and CMV-seronegative. V gene TRBV5-1 combines with J gene TRBJ2-2; TRBD2 agrees at 15 bases. The sequenced sample was PBMCs. The chain's CDR3 is CASSLTGLAGGGTGELFF. As DNA, the CDR3 is TGCGCCAGCAGCTTAACGGGACTAGCGGGAGGAGGGACCGGGGAGCTGTTTTTT.